The sequence of this T cell receptor (beta chain) was determined in a study of blood T cell repertoires in COVID-19. Study summary: COVID-19 samples from acute and convalescent phases originated in the United States, Italy and Spain. Sources were T cells, B-cell-depleted T cells, or PBMCs; the material itself was cDNA or gDNA.

The CDR3 is made up of 13 amino acids. Trimming left V 2 bases short and J 7 bases short, with 14 bases between. Germline V gives CDR1 GTSNPN, CDR2 SVGIG (reference sequence). In the original analysis: Estimation of nucleated cell counts relied on the amplification of reference gene primers. TCRdb's table, derived via immunoSEQ multiplex PCR, lists solely in-frame clones and lacks some. D and trimming were read from the DNA, whereas the V and J calls and clone size are those reported in that table. Of roughly 250,000 clones in the sample, approximately 90% were seen once. The chain is built from TRBV30 and TRBJ1-2; weak D call: TRBD1 (5 bases). The source of this sequence is a man in his thirties or forties with acute or convalescent COVID-19. Source material: peripheral blood. CDR3 bases: TGTGCCTGGAGTCCCCAAGTTACAGGTGGCTACACCTTC. It translates to CAWSPQVTGGYTF.